This T cell receptor (beta chain) was profiled in a study of CD4+ T cells in melanoma. Sequencing was performed with immunoSEQ multiplex PCR; in TCRdb, only in-frame clones are kept and a portion is missing. The top ten hold around 5% of the sample, which has around 55,000 clones, roughly two thirds seen once. CDR3 length: 13 amino acids. V shed 9 bases and J shed 0 bases, with 6 bases lying between them. In germline, CDR1 is SNHLY, CDR2 FYNNEI. The sample comprised tumor tissue. The clonotype comes from a human donor with melanoma. The genes are TRBV2 and TRBJ1-6; D gene unclear. CDR3 bases: TGTGCCAGTCTGAGCTCCTATAATTCACCCCTCCACTTT. Residues: CASLSSYNSPLHF.